These T cell receptor beta chains were read from a single sample in a study of blood T cell repertoires in COVID-19. Only in-frame clones appear in the TCRdb table, and some are missing; sequencing was by immunoSEQ multiplex PCR. Here the sample spans roughly 190,000 clones, roughly 89% being singletons. Sequencing was carried out using peripheral blood. These receptors all come from a man in his late teens or twenties with active or convalescent COVID-19. CDR3s include the opening cysteine and the closing phenylalanine or tryptophan. Each record gives: CDR3 length, clone size, V gene, J gene, D gene, CDR3 DNA, CDR3 protein. D genes are given only for firm matches. Size is omitted from some rows. Given values are once, few, many or a class for expanded clones.

CDR3 length: 14; clone size: NA; V gene: TRBV13; J gene: TRBJ1-2; D gene: NA; CDR3 DNA: TGTGCCAGCAGCTTAGGAACTGCTAACTATGGCTACACCTTC; CDR3 protein: CASSLGTANYGYTF
CDR3 length: 15; clone size: NA; V gene: TRBV6-5; J gene: TRBJ2-3; D gene: TRBD2; CDR3 DNA: TGTGCCAGCATGCTAGCGGGGGGGATCACAGATACGCAGTATTTT; CDR3 protein: CASMLAGGITDTQYF
CDR3 length: 15; clone size: NA; V gene: TRBV5-4; J gene: TRBJ1-4; D gene: NA; CDR3 DNA: TGTGCCAGCAGCTTTGAAAAGGGGCGCGATGAAAAACTGTTTTTT; CDR3 protein: CASSFEKGRDEKLFF
CDR3 length: 15; clone size: few; V gene: TRBV2; J gene: TRBJ1-5; D gene: NA; CDR3 DNA: TGTGCCAGCAGTGAAGTCGGGTGGCGCAATCAGCCCCAGCATTTT; CDR3 protein: CASSEVGWRNQPQHF
CDR3 length: 18; clone size: NA; V gene: TRBV19; J gene: TRBJ1-4; D gene: NA; CDR3 DNA: TGTGCCAGTATTATTCCGGCGACAAATATCTTCGACGGAGAAAAACTGTTTTTT; CDR3 protein: CASIIPATNIFDGEKLFF
CDR3 length: 16; clone size: NA; V gene: TRBV7-8; J gene: TRBJ1-3; D gene: NA; CDR3 DNA: TGTGCCAGCAGCTTAGGACAGCCGTCTCGGGGAAACACCATATATTTT; CDR3 protein: CASSLGQPSRGNTIYF
CDR3 length: 17; clone size: NA; V gene: TRBV24-1; J gene: TRBJ2-1; D gene: TRBD1; CDR3 DNA: TGTGCCACCAGTGAGAATGGACAGGGACGTATATACAATGAGCAGTTCTTC; CDR3 protein: CATSENGQGRIYNEQFF
CDR3 length: 12; clone size: NA; V gene: TRBV6-2/TRBV6-3; J gene: TRBJ2-7; D gene: NA; CDR3 DNA: TGTGCCAGCAGTTACTTTGGGCCCGAGCAGTACTTC; CDR3 protein: CASSYFGPEQYF
CDR3 length: 15; clone size: NA; V gene: TRBV4-3; J gene: TRBJ1-2; D gene: NA; CDR3 DNA: TGCGCCAGCAGCCAGGGCAGGGTTGGATTCAGTGGCTACACCTTC; CDR3 protein: CASSQGRVGFSGYTF
CDR3 length: 16; clone size: NA; V gene: TRBV28; J gene: TRBJ1-2; D gene: NA; CDR3 DNA: TGTGCCAGCAGTGACCTTGGGACTACGAGTGCATATGGCTACACCTTC; CDR3 protein: CASSDLGTTSAYGYTF
CDR3 length: 16; clone size: NA; V gene: TRBV7-3; J gene: TRBJ2-1; D gene: NA; CDR3 DNA: TGTGCCAGCAGCTTAACGGGCACCAGCGGTGACAATGAGCAGTTCTTC; CDR3 protein: CASSLTGTSGDNEQFF
CDR3 length: 15; clone size: few; V gene: TRBV7-2; J gene: TRBJ1-5; D gene: NA; CDR3 DNA: TGTGCCAGCAGCTTGGCAGGCACTAGCAATCAGCCCCAGCATTTT; CDR3 protein: CASSLAGTSNQPQHF
CDR3 length: 12; clone size: NA; V gene: TRBV29-1; J gene: TRBJ1-2; D gene: NA; CDR3 DNA: TGCAGCGCCCCGGACAGCAGCTATGGCTACACCTTC; CDR3 protein: CSAPDSSYGYTF
CDR3 length: 14; clone size: once; V gene: TRBV7-2; J gene: TRBJ1-1; D gene: NA; CDR3 DNA: TGTGCCAGCAGCTTAGCAGACTTGAACACTGAAGCTTTCTTT; CDR3 protein: CASSLADLNTEAFF
CDR3 length: 13; clone size: NA; V gene: TRBV7-9; J gene: TRBJ1-2; D gene: TRBD1; CDR3 DNA: TGTGCCAGCAGCTGGGACAGCGGCTATGGCTACACCTTC; CDR3 protein: CASSWDSGYGYTF
CDR3 length: 14; clone size: NA; V gene: TRBV29-1; J gene: TRBJ2-1; D gene: NA; CDR3 DNA: TGCAGCGGCCGGGGTAGCGCCACCTACAATGAGCAGTTCTTC; CDR3 protein: CSGRGSATYNEQFF
CDR3 length: 16; clone size: once; V gene: TRBV7-3; J gene: TRBJ2-5; D gene: NA; CDR3 DNA: TGTGCCAGCAGCTTAGTGGGGGGACGGTACCAAGAGACCCAGTACTTC; CDR3 protein: CASSLVGGRYQETQYF
CDR3 length: 14; clone size: NA; V gene: TRBV5-1; J gene: TRBJ2-2; D gene: TRBD1; CDR3 DNA: TGCGCCAGCAGCTCCAAACAGGGGCTCGGGGAGCTGTTTTTT; CDR3 protein: CASSSKQGLGELFF
CDR3 length: 12; clone size: NA; V gene: TRBV3-1/TRBV3-2; J gene: TRBJ1-2; D gene: NA; CDR3 DNA: TGTGCCAGCAGCCAAGTATTCGATGGCTACACCTTC; CDR3 protein: CASSQVFDGYTF
CDR3 length: 17; clone size: NA; V gene: TRBV4-2; J gene: TRBJ1-1; D gene: NA; CDR3 DNA: TGTGCCAGCAGCCAAGATGGTTTTGACAGGATGAACACTGAAGCTTTCTTT; CDR3 protein: CASSQDGFDRMNTEAFF
CDR3 length: 14; clone size: NA; V gene: TRBV4-2; J gene: TRBJ1-1; D gene: NA; CDR3 DNA: TGTGCCAGCAGCCTTCGTTTGTCGAACACTGAAGCTTTCTTT; CDR3 protein: CASSLRLSNTEAFF
CDR3 length: 15; clone size: NA; V gene: TRBV7-6; J gene: TRBJ1-1; D gene: NA; CDR3 DNA: TGTGCCAGCAGCGTTATAATGAGCAGGGACACTGAAGCTTTCTTT; CDR3 protein: CASSVIMSRDTEAFF
CDR3 length: 13; clone size: NA; V gene: TRBV3-1/TRBV3-2; J gene: TRBJ1-4; D gene: NA; CDR3 DNA: TGTGCCAGCAGCCTCGGGATACGGGAAAAACTGTTTTTT; CDR3 protein: CASSLGIREKLFF
CDR3 length: 14; clone size: NA; V gene: TRBV5-6; J gene: TRBJ1-5; D gene: TRBD1; CDR3 DNA: TGTGCCAGCAGTTCGGACAGGGCGGGGCAGCCCCAGCATTTT; CDR3 protein: CASSSDRAGQPQHF
CDR3 length: 16; clone size: NA; V gene: TRBV27; J gene: TRBJ1-6; D gene: NA; CDR3 DNA: TGTGCCAGCAGTTTAGTCTCGGGGGTCGGTAATTCACCCCTCCACTTT; CDR3 protein: CASSLVSGVGNSPLHF
CDR3 length: 16; clone size: once; V gene: TRBV7-2; J gene: TRBJ2-5; D gene: NA; CDR3 DNA: TGTGCCAGCAGCTTAGGGACGGGAGCGAATGGAGAGACCCAGTACTTC; CDR3 protein: CASSLGTGANGETQYF
CDR3 length: 12; clone size: NA; V gene: TRBV7-9; J gene: TRBJ1-2; D gene: NA; CDR3 DNA: TGTGCCAGCAGCTCTGGGGCCGATGGCTACACCTTC; CDR3 protein: CASSSGADGYTF
CDR3 length: 12; clone size: NA; V gene: TRBV19; J gene: TRBJ2-2; D gene: NA; CDR3 DNA: TGTGCCAGTAAGCCAGCAGGCGGGGAGCTGTTTTTT; CDR3 protein: CASKPAGGELFF
CDR3 length: 13; clone size: NA; V gene: TRBV7-2; J gene: TRBJ2-1; D gene: NA; CDR3 DNA: TGTGCCAGCAGCTTAGGCGAGCACAATGAGCAGTTCTTC; CDR3 protein: CASSLGEHNEQFF
CDR3 length: 16; clone size: NA; V gene: TRBV28; J gene: TRBJ1-5; D gene: NA; CDR3 DNA: TGTGCCAGCAGACTACCTGCACAGGGAAGCAATCAGCCCCAGCATTTT; CDR3 protein: CASRLPAQGSNQPQHF
CDR3 length: 16; clone size: NA; V gene: TRBV7-2; J gene: TRBJ1-1; D gene: NA; CDR3 DNA: TGTGCCAGCAGCTTATTTGTTACAGCCACGAACACTGAAGCTTTCTTT; CDR3 protein: CASSLFVTATNTEAFF
CDR3 length: 15; clone size: once; V gene: TRBV7-9; J gene: TRBJ2-2; D gene: NA; CDR3 DNA: TGTGCCAGCAGCTGGACCCAGGAGGACACCGGGGAGCTGTTTTTT; CDR3 protein: CASSWTQEDTGELFF
CDR3 length: 17; clone size: once; V gene: TRBV5-1; J gene: TRBJ2-1; D gene: NA; CDR3 DNA: TGCGCCAGCAGCTTTCGACAGTTGTTATCATCCTACAATGAGCAGTTCTTC; CDR3 protein: CASSFRQLLSSYNEQFF
CDR3 length: 13; clone size: NA; V gene: TRBV10-3; J gene: TRBJ1-2; D gene: TRBD1; CDR3 DNA: TGTGCCATCAGCCGGGACAGCTACTATGGCTACACCTTC; CDR3 protein: CAISRDSYYGYTF
CDR3 length: 14; clone size: NA; V gene: TRBV14; J gene: TRBJ1-6; D gene: NA; CDR3 DNA: TGTGCCAGCAGCCAAACGGGAGGGTATTCACCCCTCCACTTT; CDR3 protein: CASSQTGGYSPLHF
CDR3 length: 15; clone size: NA; V gene: TRBV7-2; J gene: TRBJ1-1; D gene: NA; CDR3 DNA: TGTGCCAGCAGCTTAGGGCAGAACATGAACACTGAAGCTTTCTTT; CDR3 protein: CASSLGQNMNTEAFF
CDR3 length: 16; clone size: NA; V gene: TRBV27; J gene: TRBJ2-3; D gene: TRBD2; CDR3 DNA: TGTGCCAGCAGTCCCAGGACTAGAAGTTTCACAGATACGCAGTATTTT; CDR3 protein: CASSPRTRSFTDTQYF
CDR3 length: 14; clone size: NA; V gene: TRBV5-5; J gene: TRBJ2-7; D gene: NA; CDR3 DNA: TGTGCCAGCAGCTTGTACGAGGGGAGGTACGAGCAGTACTTC; CDR3 protein: CASSLYEGRYEQYF
CDR3 length: 11; clone size: NA; V gene: TRBV20-1; J gene: TRBJ1-1; D gene: NA; CDR3 DNA: TGCAGTGCTGGAATCCAGGGGAAGGCTTTCTTT; CDR3 protein: CSAGIQGKAFF
CDR3 length: 11; clone size: NA; V gene: TRBV20-1; J gene: TRBJ2-2; D gene: NA; CDR3 DNA: TGCAGTGCTAGAGGGCGGGGGGAGCTGTTTTTT; CDR3 protein: CSARGRGELFF
CDR3 length: 12; clone size: NA; V gene: TRBV6-5; J gene: TRBJ2-7; D gene: NA; CDR3 DNA: TGTGCCAGCAGACACCAGGGGTACGAGCAGTACTTC; CDR3 protein: CASRHQGYEQYF
CDR3 length: 16; clone size: NA; V gene: TRBV19; J gene: TRBJ2-5; D gene: TRBD2; CDR3 DNA: TGTGCCAGTAGTTGGGCTAGCGGGAGGGCCGAAGAGACCCAGTACTTC; CDR3 protein: CASSWASGRAEETQYF
CDR3 length: 14; clone size: once; V gene: TRBV5-1; J gene: TRBJ2-7; D gene: TRBD1; CDR3 DNA: TGCGCCAGCAGCCCAGCTGGACAGGCCTACGAGCAGTACTTC; CDR3 protein: CASSPAGQAYEQYF
CDR3 length: 14; clone size: NA; V gene: TRBV27; J gene: TRBJ1-6; D gene: TRBD1; CDR3 DNA: TGTGCCAGCAGTTCGGGACAGACTAATTCACCCCTCCACTTT; CDR3 protein: CASSSGQTNSPLHF
CDR3 length: 16; clone size: NA; V gene: TRBV2; J gene: TRBJ1-2; D gene: TRBD1; CDR3 DNA: TGTGCCAGCAGCAGACAGGGCCCCACCTGGGACTATGGCTACACCTTC; CDR3 protein: CASSRQGPTWDYGYTF
CDR3 length: 16; clone size: NA; V gene: TRBV13; J gene: TRBJ2-7; D gene: TRBD2; CDR3 DNA: TGTGCCAGCAGCCCATGGACTAGCGGGATGATCTACGAGCAGTACTTC; CDR3 protein: CASSPWTSGMIYEQYF
CDR3 length: 14; clone size: NA; V gene: TRBV19; J gene: TRBJ2-3; D gene: NA; CDR3 DNA: TGTGCCAGTAGTATCACGGGTAACACAGATACGCAGTATTTT; CDR3 protein: CASSITGNTDTQYF
CDR3 length: 15; clone size: NA; V gene: TRBV19; J gene: TRBJ1-1; D gene: TRBD1; CDR3 DNA: TGTGCCAGTAGTAGGGACAGGGGGCGAGTGACTGAAGCTTTCTTT; CDR3 protein: CASSRDRGRVTEAFF
CDR3 length: 13; clone size: NA; V gene: TRBV12-3/TRBV12-4; J gene: TRBJ1-2; D gene: NA; CDR3 DNA: TGTGCCAGCAGTTTCAGACGCGGATATGGCTACACCTTC; CDR3 protein: CASSFRRGYGYTF